This T cell receptor beta chain is from a study of blood T cells in healthy people across ages. The wider study: About one barcoded TCR beta cDNA was captured per two T cells. Study-wide findings and caveats: Roughly linear declines in TCR beta diversity per million T cells occurred with age.

A second roughly 6 to 11 cycle PCR used barcoded and J-beta primers. TCRdb reprocessed the 5' RACE reads via MiXCR and lists one record per CDR3 protein. The sample gives about a million distinct CDR3 sequences, roughly 43% of which show up once; 13% is in the top ten. As regards this clonotype: Its antigen is still unknown.

V was clipped by 5 bases and J by 2 bases, with 10 bases between them. Germline V gene lookup returns CDR1 DFQATT and CDR2 SNEGSKA (reference sequence). The CDR3 has 12 residues. This chain joins TRBV20-1 and TRBJ2-7; D possibly corresponds to TRBD1 (5 bases). Sample: blood. This TCR came from a man in his thirties or forties in good health. Written as DNA, the CDR3 is TGCAGTGCTTGGGGCCCCACCTACGAGCAGTACTTC. Its protein is CSAWGPTYEQYF.